These 27 T cell receptor beta chains share one sample of origin, sequenced in a study of early T cells in non-severe SARS-CoV-2 infection. TCRdb re-called the 5' RACE reads through MiXCR, storing one row per CDR3 protein. The profile shows tens of thousands of distinct CDR3 sequences, about 13% of them singletons. Material for sequencing was whole blood. Receptor source: an adult who was a healthcare worker with PCR-confirmed SARS-CoV-2 infection or an uninfected control (not recorded which).

This clonotype was observed a few times. The V call is TRBV19, the J call TRBJ2-5; D is uncertain. The V gene lost 7 bases and the J gene lost 6 bases, with 12 bases spanning the gap. This CDR3 region has 12 residues. Germline CDR1 is LNHDA and CDR2 is SQIVND (reference sequence). The CDR3 spells CASTPVEKTQYF. CDR3 bases: TGTGCCAGTACCCCGGTCGAGAAGACCCAGTACTTC.

The chain joins TRBV5-1 to TRBJ2-2, with TRBD1 identical over 7 bases. J gave up 5 bases and V 1 base, and 5 bases lay outside the gene matches. Germline V gives CDR1 SGHRS, CDR2 YFSETQ. CDR3 length: 15 amino acids. The CDR3 DNA sequence: TGCGCCAGCAGCTTGACAGGGGCCGGGACCGGGGAGCTGTTTTTT. Translated, it gives CASSLTGAGTGELFF.

This clonotype has a handful of counts. The V call is TRBV12-3 or TRBV12-4, the J call TRBJ1-1, with TRBD1 as a possible D gene (6 bases). CDR3 length: 15 amino acids. Between the trimmed V and J ends, which lost 2 bases and 4 bases, there was a span of 14 bases. CDR3 in amino acids: CASSLSVGGRTEAFF. DNA of the CDR3: TGTGCCAGCAGTTTATCTGTGGGGGGGCGCACTGAAGCTTTCTTT.

There are a few counts of this clonotype. This rearrangement joins TRBV5-1 to TRBJ2-4; 9 bases fit TRBD1. The CDR3 runs 18 residues. V shed 3 bases, J shed 4 bases, and the junction held 14 bases outside the gene matches. In germline, CDR1 is SGHRS, CDR2 YFSETQ. The CDR3 region is CASSSGTGRHQGKNIQYF. For the CDR3, the DNA is TGCGCCAGCAGCTCCGGGACAGGGAGGCATCAGGGTAAAAACATTCAGTACTTC.

This clonotype appeared a few times. V usage is TRBV4-1 and J usage is TRBJ2-2; D may be TRBD2 (5 bases). V was clipped by 1 base and J by 6 bases, with 12 bases between them. From germline, CDR1 is MGHRA and CDR2 YSYEKL. CDR3 length: 15 residues. The CDR3 bases are TGCGCCAGCAGCCAAGGCCTCCGGGGATCCGGGGAGCTGTTTTTT. Amino acid sequence: CASSQGLRGSGELFF.

This clonotype was seen many times. This sequence joins TRBV7-9 and TRBJ2-7; 10 bases fit TRBD1. The V segment lost 6 bases and the J segment 7 bases; nucleotides outside the gene matches: 9. The CDR3 consists of 14 residues. CDR1 and CDR2 from the germline V gene are SEHNR and FQNEAQ (reference sequence). CDR3 sequence (DNA): TGTGCCAGCAGGCGGACAGGGGGTGATGAGGAGCAGTACTTC. Amino acids: CASRRTGGDEEQYF.

This clonotype was seen at least ten times. The chain recombines TRBV29-1 with TRBJ2-2; 8 bases agree with TRBD1. V gave up 3 bases and J gave up 5 bases; unmatched junction bases: 2. Germline CDR1 and CDR2: SQVTM and ANQGSEA. The CDR3 extends over 13 amino acids. Here the CDR3 reads CSVDRGLTGELFF. CDR3 coding DNA: TGCAGCGTTGACAGGGGGCTGACCGGGGAGCTGTTTTTT.

Details on this clonotype: One end of the junction is discordant with germline, which a read error may explain. The V call is TRBV7-9, the J call TRBJ1-1; D not resolved. CDR3 length: 12 amino acids. The V gene's germline CDR1 is SEHNR and CDR2 FQNEAQ (reference sequence). CDR3 DNA: TGTGTCAGCACCCCGCCTGGCACTGAAGCTTTCTTT. Protein sequence: CVSTPPGTEAFF. Looking up the rest from reference TRBV7-9 and TRBJ1-1 gives the full variable domain: DTGVSQNPRHKITKRGQNVTFRCDPISEHNRLYWYRQTLGQGPEFLTYFQNEAQLEKSRLLSDRFSAERPKGSFSTLEIQRTEQGDSAMYLCVSTPPGTEAFFGQGTRLTVV.

This sequence joins TRBV5-1 and TRBJ2-2; 10 nucleotides agree with TRBD2. With 0 bases clipped from V and 1 base from J, the junction kept 6 bases outside the gene matches. Looked up from germline, CDR1 is SGHRS and CDR2 is YFSETQ. This CDR3 comprises 18 residues. The CDR3 reads CASSLGLAGVLNTGELFF. In DNA form, the CDR3 reads TGCGCCAGCAGCTTGGGGCTAGCGGGAGTTCTGAACACCGGGGAGCTGTTTTTT. The full variable domain, in which reference TRBV5-1 and TRBJ2-2 provide the parts outside the CDR3, is KAGVTQTPRYLIKTRGQQVTLSCSPISGHRSVSWYQQTPGQGLQFLFEYFSETQRNKGNFPGRFSGRQFSNSRSEMNVSTLELGDSALYLCASSLGLAGVLNTGELFFGEGSRLTVL.

J is TRBJ1-6 and V is TRBV6-6; tentative D call: TRBD1 (6 bases). This CDR3 spans 15 amino acids. Per germline, CDR1 MNHNY and CDR2 SVGAGI (reference sequence). The germline V and J ends were trimmed by 7 bases and 6 bases, with 16 bases remaining between them. The CDR3 is CASTHATGRNSPLHF. DNA for the CDR3: TGTGCCAGCACCCATGCCACAGGGCGTAATTCACCCCTCCACTTT.

The chain links TRBV3-1 to TRBJ1-4; D is possibly TRBD1 (5 bases). The germline gives CDR1 LGHDT, CDR2 YNNKEL (reference sequence). Trimming removed 0 bases from V and 4 bases from J, with 12 bases in between. This CDR3 has 16 residues. The CDR3 DNA is TGTGCCAGCAGCCAAGATTCGGGGCTTGGTAATGAAAAACTGTTTTTT. This gives the protein CASSQDSGLGNEKLFF.

This clonotype was counted between two and nine times. The rearrangement joins TRBV7-9 to TRBJ2-1, with TRBD2 matching over 8 bases. The CDR3 totals 18 residues. With V trimmed by 3 bases and J by 10 bases, 20 bases remained unmatched. Germline CDR1 is SEHNR and CDR2 is FQNEAQ (reference sequence). CDR3 sequence reads: CASSFGVRGGLVKPEQFF. CDR3 in DNA: TGTGCCAGCAGCTTCGGAGTCCGAGGGGGACTAGTTAAACCAGAGCAGTTCTTC. The full variable domain, in which reference TRBV7-9 and TRBJ2-1 provide the parts outside the CDR3, is DTGVSQNPRHKITKRGQNVTFRCDPISEHNRLYWYRQTLGQGPEFLTYFQNEAQLEKSRLLSDRFSAERPKGSFSTLEIQRTEQGDSAMYLCASSFGVRGGLVKPEQFFGPGTRLTVL.

J is TRBJ2-1 and V is TRBV7-9; 9 bases line up with TRBD2. The V segment lost 5 bases and the J segment 12 bases; nucleotides outside the gene matches: 11. CDR1 SEHNR and CDR2 FQNEAQ come from the germline V gene (reference sequence). The CDR3 runs to 14 residues. The DNA of the CDR3 is TGTGCCAGCAGCGGGACTAGCAGGGGCTGGGGGCAGTTCTTC. Translating gives CASSGTSRGWGQFF. Based on the CDR3 plus reference TRBV7-9 and TRBJ2-1, the full variable domain is DTGVSQNPRHKITKRGQNVTFRCDPISEHNRLYWYRQTLGQGPEFLTYFQNEAQLEKSRLLSDRFSAERPKGSFSTLEIQRTEQGDSAMYLCASSGTSRGWGQFFGPGTRLTVL.

This clonotype was found many times. This chain joins TRBV6-5 and TRBJ1-3; no firm D call. This CDR3 region has 18 residues. From germline, CDR1 is MNHEY and CDR2 SVGAGI. Trimming took off 0 bases at V and 0 bases at J, with 15 bases between the two ends. CDR3 amino acids: CASSYSSGPSHSGNTIYF. The CDR3 bases are TGTGCCAGCAGTTACTCGTCGGGCCCTTCTCACTCTGGAAACACCATATATTTT.

This chain links TRBV7-9 with TRBJ1-1; D gene uncertain. This CDR3 has 13 amino acids. Germline CDR1 SEHNR, CDR2 FQNEAQ (reference sequence). The ends were cut back, 3 bases at V and 6 bases at J, with 11 bases in the middle. The CDR3 loop is CASSFSVGAEAFF. CDR3 in DNA: TGTGCCAGCAGCTTTTCGGTCGGGGCTGAAGCTTTCTTT.

This clonotype was found many times. V gene TRBV6-2 or TRBV6-3 combines with J gene TRBJ1-1, with a weak D call TRBD1 (6 bases). The length of the CDR3 is 15 residues. The germline V gene has CDR1 MNHEY and CDR2 SVGEGT. The V end was cut by 5 bases, the J end by 5 bases, with 18 bases between. CDR3 loop: CASSRDGGARTEAFF. Written as DNA, the CDR3 is TGTGCCAGCAGTCGCGATGGGGGGGCGCGAACTGAAGCTTTCTTT.

V is TRBV7-3 and J is TRBJ1-3; 7 nucleotides align to TRBD1. The germline V gene has CDR1 SGHTA and CDR2 FQGTGA. V was pared by 5 bases and J by 8 bases, with 6 bases of the junction left unmatched. The CDR3 extends over 13 amino acids. The DNA for the CDR3 is TGTGCCAGCAGCCTGAACAGGGGTGACACCATATATTTT. It is translated as CASSLNRGDTIYF.

V and J are TRBV4-1 and TRBJ2-7; no clear D gene. Trimming took 1 base from V and 0 from J, leaving 7 bases between them. This CDR3 is built from 14 residues. CDR1 MGHRA and CDR2 YSYEKL come from the germline V gene. The CDR3 bases are TGCGCCAGCAGCCAAGGGCCCGCCTCCTACGAGCAGTACTTC. Translated, it gives CASSQGPASYEQYF.

The rearrangement uses TRBV9 and TRBJ1-2; D is unresolved. The CDR3 runs to 14 residues. Germline V gives CDR1 SGDLS, CDR2 YYNGEE. V lost 1 base and J lost 2, with 9 bases in between. The DNA of the CDR3 is TGTGCCAGCAGCGTATTAGACCGAAACTATGGCTACACCTTC. Its protein product is CASSVLDRNYGYTF.

This clonotype showed up just a few times. Germline is not matched at one junction end, which may reflect a read error. The chain uses TRBV29-1 and TRBJ1-1; D unresolved. This CDR3 is 11 amino acids long. Germline values: CDR1 SQVTM, CDR2 ANQGSEA. The CDR3 is CSVLPGSEVFF. DNA for the CDR3: TGCAGCGTTCTCCCGGGCAGTGAAGTTTTCTTT.

At least ten counts were recorded for this clonotype. The chain couples TRBV24-1 to TRBJ2-3; D unclear. Trimming took off 6 bases at V and 2 bases at J, with 2 bases between the two ends. The germline CDR1 and CDR2 sequences are KGHDR and SFDVKD. The CDR3 covers 11 residues. CDR3 bases: TGTGCCACCAGTAACACAGATACGCAGTATTTT. This translates into CATSNTDTQYF.

J is TRBJ2-4 and V is TRBV19; tentative D call: TRBD2 (5 bases). The V and J ends lost 7 bases and 6 bases respectively, with 10 bases between them. The CDR3 has 12 amino acids. Germline values: CDR1 LNHDA, CDR2 SQIVND (reference sequence). The CDR3 nucleotides are TGTGCCAGTATCGGACTGGGAAACATTCAGTACTTC. Its translation is CASIGLGNIQYF.

In its sample, this clonotype was seen a few times. The V gene is TRBV11-1, the J gene TRBJ2-7; tentatively, D is TRBD2 (5 bases). The germline V gene has CDR1 SGHAT and CDR2 FQDESV (reference sequence). The length of the CDR3 is 13 residues. Between the trimmed V and J ends, which lost 2 bases and 2 bases, there was a span of 7 bases. The CDR3 reads CASSLSGAYEQYF. The CDR3 DNA is TGTGCCAGCAGCTTATCCGGGGCCTACGAGCAGTACTTC.

In this sample, this clonotype turned up many times. V usage is TRBV20-1 and J usage is TRBJ2-7, with 11 positions matching TRBD1. CDR3 length: 13 residues. The ends lost 4 bases at V and 9 bases at J; junction bases unmatched: 8. Germline-derived CDR1 and CDR2 are DFQATT and SNEGSKA (reference sequence). The DNA for the CDR3 is TGCAGTGCTATCGGACAGGGGGCCTTCAGGCAGTACTTC. Amino acid sequence: CSAIGQGAFRQYF.

This clonotype was seen a few times. The chain links TRBV18 to TRBJ2-3; the D is unclear. CDR1 KGHSH and CDR2 LQKENI come from the germline V gene. The CDR3 length is 15 residues. V was trimmed by 1 base and J by 3 bases, leaving 11 bases between them. CDR3 sequence (DNA): TGTGCCAGCTCACCACGCATGGGAAAGACAGATACGCAGTATTTT. This codes for CASSPRMGKTDTQYF. Variable domain in full (rest from reference TRBV18 and TRBJ2-3): NAGVMQNPRHLVRRRGQEARLRCSPMKGHSHVYWYRQLPEEGLKFMVYLQKENIIDESGMPKERFSAEFPKEGPSILRIQQVVRGDSAAYFCASSPRMGKTDTQYFGPGTRLTVL.

The V and J genes are TRBV20-1 and TRBJ2-5; 15 bases are shared with TRBD2. The CDR3 sequence is 14 residues long. Trimming took 6 bases from V and 4 from J; bases not matched to a gene: 3. Germline V gives CDR1 DFQATT, CDR2 SNEGSKA (reference sequence). The CDR3 DNA sequence: TGCAGTGCCGGGGGACTAGCGGGAGGAGAGACCCAGTACTTC. It encodes CSAGGLAGGETQYF.

This clonotype showed up just a few times. This chain uses TRBV7-3 with TRBJ2-5, with 8 bases that match TRBD1. V lost 5 bases to trimming and J lost 5 bases; unmatched junction nucleotides: 10. The CDR3 has 15 residues. The V gene's germline CDR1 is SGHTA and CDR2 FQGTGA. CDR3 in amino acids: CASSPRAGGVETQYF. CDR3 DNA sequence: TGTGCCAGCAGCCCTAGGGCAGGGGGCGTGGAGACCCAGTACTTC.